A selection of T cell receptor beta chains follows, all from one sample in a study of cytomegalovirus exposure and HLA in healthy donors. Assay used: immunoSEQ multiplex PCR; TCRdb lists only in-frame clones, some missing. The listing contains about 160,000 clones. The sample comprised PBMCs. The receptor set was obtained from a woman in her sixties in good health and CMV-seronegative. The CDR3 runs from the conserved cysteine through the conserved F or W. A D gene is named only where the DNA matches it firmly.

.	TRBJ1-2	TRBV7-9	CASRETRGGGYTF	TGTGCCAGCAGGGAGACGAGGGGAGGTGGCTACACCTTC
.	TRBJ1-2	TRBV11-2	CASGQSYGYTF	TGTGCCAGCGGGCAGTCGTATGGCTACACCTTC
.	TRBJ2-7	TRBV5-1	CASSLASREQYF	TGCGCCAGCAGCTTGGCCTCTCGCGAGCAGTACTTC
.	TRBJ1-3	TRBV2	CASRQYSNSGNTIYF	TGTGCCAGCAGACAATACAGCAACTCTGGAAACACCATATATTTT
.	TRBJ2-7	TRBV4-1	CASSQNEVGAYEQYF	TGCGCCAGCAGCCAAAATGAGGTAGGGGCCTACGAGCAGTACTTC
TRBD1	TRBJ2-7	TRBV11-2	CASSFGTGAYEQYF	TGTGCCAGCAGCTTCGGGACAGGGGCCTACGAGCAGTACTTC
.	TRBJ2-2	TRBV7-3	CASSSTATGELFF	TGTGCCAGCAGCTCGACAGCGACCGGGGAGCTGTTTTTT
.	TRBJ2-5	TRBV25-1	CASTSSLIGGGSEETQYF	TGTGCCAGCACATCTTCGCTTATTGGAGGGGGCTCGGAAGAGACCCAGTACTTC
TRBD2	TRBJ2-1	TRBV9	CASSASGSIYNEQFF	TGTGCCAGCAGCGCAAGCGGGAGCATATACAATGAGCAGTTCTTC
.	TRBJ1-2	TRBV9	CASSPVGGGLRGYTF	TGTGCCAGCAGCCCCGTCGGGGGTGGATTAAGGGGCTACACCTTC
.	TRBJ1-1	TRBV7-9	CASSSTPNTEAFF	TGTGCCAGCAGTTCTACGCCGAACACTGAAGCTTTCTTT
.	TRBJ2-2	TRBV5-1	CASSLAGGNTGELFF	TGCGCCAGCAGCTTGGCCGGGGGAAACACCGGGGAGCTGTTTTTT
TRBD1	TRBJ1-1	TRBV10-1	CASSEPDRGLENTEAFF	TGCGCCAGCAGTGAGCCTGACAGGGGGTTGGAGAACACTGAAGCTTTCTTT
TRBD1	TRBJ2-3	TRBV2	CASSEGQGVDTQYF	TGTGCCAGCAGTGAAGGGCAGGGGGTAGATACGCAGTATTTT
TRBD2	TRBJ2-7	TRBV10-1	CASSGTSEIEGYEQYF	TGCGCCAGCAGTGGGACTAGCGAAATCGAGGGCTACGAGCAGTACTTC
.	TRBJ2-1	TRBV5-1	CASSLGGRSYNEQFF	TGCGCCAGCAGCTTGGGGGGGCGCTCCTACAATGAGCAGTTCTTC
TRBD1	TRBJ1-2	TRBV29-1	CSVESRGQLFNYGYTF	TGCAGCGTTGAATCCAGGGGGCAGCTCTTTAACTATGGCTACACCTTC
.	TRBJ1-1	TRBV29-1	CSGLVTEAFF	TGCAGCGGGCTGGTCACTGAAGCTTTCTTT
TRBD1	TRBJ2-6	TRBV5-1	CASSTQGAAGANVLTF	TGCGCCAGCAGTACACAGGGGGCGGCTGGGGCCAACGTCCTGACTTTC
.	TRBJ2-5	TRBV5-1	CASSARGGDQETQYF	TGCGCCAGCAGCGCAAGGGGCGGGGACCAAGAGACCCAGTACTTC
.	TRBJ1-1	TRBV5-1	CASSSAGGGSEAFF	TGCGCCAGCAGCTCCGCCGGGGGGGGGTCTGAAGCTTTCTTT
.	TRBJ2-4	TRBV5-8	CASSWVGPVKNIQYF	TGTGCCAGCAGCTGGGTGGGGCCTGTCAAAAACATTCAGTACTTC
.	TRBJ1-2	TRBV6-1	CASSEGGLNYGYTF	TGTGCCAGCAGTGAAGGGGGACTCAACTATGGCTACACCTTC
.	TRBJ2-2	TRBV27	CASSLLGFGELFF	TGTGCCAGCAGTTTACTCGGTTTCGGGGAGCTGTTTTTT
TRBD1	TRBJ2-2	TRBV2	CASRGAGTGYTGELFF	TGTGCCAGCAGGGGGGCTGGGACAGGGTACACCGGGGAGCTGTTTTTT
.	TRBJ1-5	TRBV9	CASSASGAIHQPQHF	TGTGCCAGCAGCGCGTCAGGGGCGATCCATCAGCCCCAGCATTTT